This T cell receptor (beta chain) was profiled in a study of CD8+ T cells in alopecia areata. Turning to the study itself: People stayed on tofacitinib for 6 to 18 months, then stopped the drug for 6 months.

Treatment of the sample: oral pan-JAK inhibitor, 5-10 mg twice daily. CDR1 and CDR2 from the germline V gene are SEHNR and FQNEAQ (reference sequence). Unmatched junction bases numbered 7, after V lost 1 base and J lost 7 bases. The length of the CDR3 is 15 residues. On this clone itself: Its specificity is not known.

The study's findings and limits: In scalp, tofacitinib significantly decreased clonality and expanded CD8+ clones among the top 100.

cDNA serving as the sequencing template came from extracted, reverse transcribed RNA. Only in-frame clones appear in the TCRdb table, and some are missing; sequencing was by immunoSEQ multiplex PCR. The sample holds 93,000 or so clones, just over 85% seen once. V is TRBV7-9 and J is TRBJ2-1; 7 positions match TRBD2. This receptor was obtained from a human donor with alopecia areata. The sample in question was CD8+ T cells sorted from blood, obtained around week 31, from a patient treated with tofacitinib. CDR3 DNA: TGTGCCAGCAGCTTAGTACTAGCGAGTGGAAATGAGCAGTTCTTC. It yields the protein CASSLVLASGNEQFF.